Following are 25 T cell receptor beta chains from one sample sequenced in a study of T cell clonality in common variable immunodeficiency. For these receptors, no antigen is known. General study points: Fewer deletions and N-nucleotide insertions were reportedly seen in common variable immunodeficiency TCR beta sequences.

Sequencing was performed with immunoSEQ multiplex PCR; in TCRdb, only in-frame clones are kept and a portion is missing. This sample carries 21,000 or so clones, none of them present only once. What was sequenced was peripheral blood mononuclear cells. The receptor source for this set is a human donor with common variable immunodeficiency.

Many counts were recorded for this clone. The read ends 3 residues before the CDR3 terminus; that terminus is restored from the germline J gene. This chain uses TRBV7-3 with TRBJ2-2; 10 bases fit TRBD2. The germline gives CDR1 SGHTA, CDR2 FQGTGA. The CDR3 length is 16 residues. Trimming cost V 9 bases and J 0 bases; bases outside gene matches: 7. The CDR3 spells CASSPSGGANTGELFF. Partial CDR3 DNA: TGTGCCAGTAGCCCTAGCGGGGGTGCGAACACCGGGGAG.

This clone was detected ten times or more. The sequenced fragment ends 3 residues before the CDR3 boundary, so the rest is inferred from the germline J gene. The chain uses TRBV5-5 and TRBJ2-7, with 9 positions matching TRBD2. The CDR3 totals 15 residues. Germline lookup yields CDR1 SGHKS and CDR2 YYEKEE (reference sequence). Trimming at V came to 4 bases and at J to 1 base, leaving 6 bases not matched to a gene. Partial CDR3 DNA: TGTGCCAGCAGCGTCGAGCGGGGGGCTTCCTACGAG. This encodes CASSVERGASYE. In full, the CDR3 is CASSVERGASYEQYF.

This clone has at least ten counts. A read error may produce the germline difference seen at one junction end. The CDR3 end is not reached by the read, which stops 3 residues before it; the germline J gene fills it in. V gene TRBV4-2 combines with J gene TRBJ1-2; D ambiguous. CDR3 length equals 16 residues. Germline loops: CDR1 LGHNA, CDR2 YNFKEQ. The sequenced part of the CDR3 DNA is TGCGCCAGCAGCCAAGATGGGCGGGGATATCATTCGGGC. As protein: CASSQDGRGYHSG. The whole CDR3 is CASSQDGRGYHSGYTF.

This clone appeared many times. The CDR3 goes on 3 residues after the read ends, and that part is filled in from the germline J gene. This sequence joins TRBV6-2 or TRBV6-3 and TRBJ1-1, with a tentative D call TRBD1 (5 bases). Germline values: CDR1 MNHEY, CDR2 SVGEGT. Trimming removed 2 bases at V and 3 bases at J, with 10 bases between. This CDR3 contains 14 residues. The sequenced part of the CDR3 DNA is TGTGCCAGCAGTTACACGGGGGGTGACACTGAA. Its protein is CASSYTGGDTE. Given in full, the CDR3 is CASSYTGGDTEAFF.

This clone was found many times. The read ends 3 residues early relative to the CDR3; the germline J gene fills the gap. V usage is TRBV7-9 and J usage is TRBJ2-1; 13 nucleotides agree with TRBD2. Germline values: CDR1 SEHNR, CDR2 FQNEAQ (reference sequence). The CDR3 covers 15 residues. Trimming removed 5 bases from V and 5 bases from J; junction bases left unmatched: 3. CDR3 in amino acids: CASSLGTSGNNEQFF. The part of the CDR3 DNA that was read is TGTGCCAGCAGCCTAGGGACTAGCGGGAACAATGAG.

The part of the CDR3 DNA that was read is TGTGCCAGCAGCTTAGGTACGGGGGAGTTATCTGGC. Amino acid sequence: CASSLGTGELSG. The CDR3 as a whole reads CASSLGTGELSGYTF. The chain carries TRBV7-9 and TRBJ1-2, with D maybe TRBD1 (5 bases). The read stops 3 residues short of the end of the CDR3; the missing end is completed from the germline J gene. Germline loops: CDR1 SEHNR, CDR2 FQNEAQ (reference sequence). This CDR3 contains 15 residues. Trimming removed 1 base from V and 7 bases from J, with 16 bases in between.

This clone was seen many times. The sequence runs out 3 residues before the end of the CDR3; the remainder is reconstructed from the germline J gene. The V and J genes are TRBV7-2 and TRBJ2-1, with 11 bases identical to TRBD2. This CDR3 is 16 amino acids long. Trimming took 0 bases from V and 4 from J; bases not matched to a gene: 2. Germline V CDR1 and CDR2: SGHTA, FQGNSA. CDR3 DNA (partial): TGTGCCAGCAGCTTAGCAGGGACTAGCGGATACAATGAG. It is translated as CASSLAGTSGYNE. The full CDR3 sequence reads CASSLAGTSGYNEQFF.

This clone was detected ten times or more. The read is 3 residues too short to cover the CDR3 end, so that end is filled in from the germline J gene. This sequence joins TRBV2 and TRBJ2-1; TRBD2 matches at 8 bases. CDR1 and CDR2 (germline): SNHLY, FYNNEI. This CDR3 has 15 amino acids. With V trimmed by 1 base and J by 8 bases, 7 bases remained unmatched. The chain's CDR3 is CASSEGSGGLDEQFF. Incomplete CDR3 DNA: TGTGCCAGCAGTGAAGGGTCGGGGGGGCTCGATGAG.

This clone was detected many times. The read finishes 3 residues shy of the CDR3 end, and the germline J gene is used to complete it. The V call is TRBV12-3 or TRBV12-4, the J call TRBJ2-1; 11 bases agree with TRBD2. The V gene end was trimmed by 5 bases and the J gene end by 3 bases; junction bases not matched to a gene: 3. The CDR3 covers 15 residues. The CDR3 loop is CASSPGLAGYNEQFF. CDR3 bases read: TGTGCCAGCAGTCCCGGACTAGCGGGCTACAATGAG.

This clone was seen ten or more times. The read finishes 3 residues shy of the CDR3 end, and the germline J gene is used to complete it. This rearrangement joins TRBV7-2 to TRBJ2-3; 7 nucleotides match TRBD2. The J segment lost 1 base and the V segment lost 4 bases, leaving 2 bases of the junction unmatched. There are 14 residues in the CDR3. Germline V gives CDR1 SGHTA, CDR2 FQGNSA. CDR3 loop: CASSSAGGTDTQYF. The sequenced part of the CDR3 DNA is TGTGCCAGCAGCTCTGCGGGGGGCACAGATACG.

Ten or more counts support this clone. The read finishes 3 residues shy of the CDR3 end, and the germline J gene is used to complete it. The chain links TRBV7-2 to TRBJ2-5; 9 positions match TRBD1. CDR3 length: 14 amino acids. The trim removed 5 bases at V and 2 bases at J, leaving 3 bases unmatched. CDR1 is SGHTA, CDR2 FQGNSA, per germline. CDR3 region: CASSRQGGQETQYF. The CDR3 bases that were read are TGTGCCAGCAGCAGACAGGGGGGGCAAGAGACC.

In its sample, this clone is medium-sized. The CDR3 extends 3 residues past the end of the read, so its final part is completed from the germline J gene. The chain couples TRBV2 to TRBJ2-1; possibly TRBD1 for D (5 bases). This CDR3 has 15 amino acids. The germline V and J ends were trimmed by 3 bases and 6 bases, with 15 bases remaining between them. Germline-derived CDR1 and CDR2 are SNHLY and FYNNEI. This chain's CDR3 is CASSEIGQGGNEQFF. Partial CDR3 DNA: TGTGCCAGCAGTGAGATCGGGCAGGGCGGCAATGAG.

This clone came up many times. The CDR3 end lies 3 residues beyond the end of the read and is filled in from the germline J gene. The chain combines TRBV20-1 with TRBJ2-7, with 10 bases fitting TRBD1. This CDR3 is 15 amino acids long. Germline CDR1 is DFQATT and CDR2 is SNEGSKA (reference sequence). V was pared by 3 bases and J by 6 bases, with 11 bases of the junction left unmatched. The CDR3 bases that were read are TGCAGTGCTAGCGAAGGGGACAGGGGAAGGGTCGAG. Amino acids: CSASEGDRGRVE. The complete CDR3 sequence is CSASEGDRGRVEQYF.

This clone occurred many times. The read halts 3 residues ahead of the CDR3 end, with the missing end drawn from the germline J gene. The rearrangement links TRBV18 to TRBJ1-5; no firm D call. V was cut by 5 bases and J by 1 base, with 6 bases left in between. CDR1 and CDR2 from the germline V gene are KGHSH and LQKENI. This CDR3 region has 13 residues. The part of the CDR3 DNA that was read is TGTGCCAGCTCAAGCGGGAGCAATCAGCCC. Translating it yields CASSSGSNQP. From start to end, the CDR3 is CASSSGSNQPQHF.

This clone was counted ten times or more. The CDR3 goes on 3 residues after the read ends, and that part is filled in from the germline J gene. The rearrangement links TRBV7-9 to TRBJ2-7; 10 bases align to TRBD2. This CDR3 spans 15 amino acids. Unmatched junction bases numbered 5, after V lost 6 bases and J lost 0 bases. Germline CDR1 reads SEHNR; CDR2 reads FQNEAQ (reference sequence). Incomplete CDR3 DNA: TGTGCCAGCAGACATAGCGGGGGGAACTCCTACGAG. Protein: CASRHSGGNSYE. The full CDR3 protein is CASRHSGGNSYEQYF.

This clone came up many times. The read ends 3 residues shy of where the CDR3 ends; the end is completed using the germline J gene. V is TRBV20-1 and J is TRBJ1-4; TRBD1 matches 8 bases. CDR1 and CDR2 (germline): DFQATT, SNEGSKA (reference sequence). With 0 bases clipped from V and 5 bases from J, the junction kept 5 bases outside the gene matches. This CDR3 has 15 residues. The covered CDR3 bases are TGCAGTGCTAGAGATGCAGGACAGGGAAATGAAAAA. Amino acids: CSARDAGQGNEK. The CDR3 reads in full as CSARDAGQGNEKLFF.

This clone was counted many times. The read ends 3 residues shy of where the CDR3 ends; the end is completed using the germline J gene. This sequence joins TRBV20-1 and TRBJ2-5, with D maybe TRBD1 (6 bases). Trimming removed 0 bases at V and 1 base at J, with 15 bases between. The CDR3 spans 16 residues. Germline CDR1 and CDR2: DFQATT and SNEGSKA (reference sequence). CDR3 sequence reads: CSARDYLAGAQETQYF. Partial CDR3 DNA: TGCAGTGCTAGAGATTACCTTGCAGGGGCCCAAGAGACC.

This clone has ten or more counts. The read terminates 3 residues ahead of where the CDR3 ends, so the germline J gene completes it. J is TRBJ2-1 and V is TRBV6-2 or TRBV6-3; 8 nucleotides line up with TRBD1. Germline V gives CDR1 MNHEY, CDR2 SVGEGT. Trimming removed 4 bases from V and 6 bases from J; junction bases left unmatched: 2. This CDR3 contains 13 residues. CDR3 bases read: TGTGCCAGCAGTTGCAGGGGGCGCAATGAG. It encodes CASSCRGRNE. The full CDR3 reads CASSCRGRNEQFF.

Many counts were recorded for this clone. The missing CDR3 end, 3 residues past where the read stops, is filled in from the germline J gene. The rearrangement links TRBV19 to TRBJ2-7, with TRBD1 matching 11 bases. The CDR3 is made up of 16 amino acids. Germline V CDR1 and CDR2: LNHDA, SQIVND (reference sequence). V dropped 7 bases and J dropped 0; count of bases not matched to a gene: 8. CDR3 sequence reads: CASTPAGTGGSYEQYF. The sequenced part of the CDR3 DNA is TGTGCCAGTACCCCAGCCGGGACAGGGGGCTCCTACGAG.

CDR3 DNA, as far as it was read: TGCGCCAGCAGCAGACTAGCGGGGACGCTTATCGAGACC. It encodes CASSRLAGTLIET. The full CDR3 is CASSRLAGTLIETQYF. The genes are TRBV5-1 and TRBJ2-5, with 11 bases that match TRBD2. From the germline J gene comes the end of the CDR3, since the read stops 3 residues before it. With V trimmed by 4 bases and J by 5 bases, 10 bases remained unmatched. The CDR3 length is 16 residues. Per the germline V gene, CDR1 is SGHRS and CDR2 is YFSETQ.

This clone has a handful of counts. Incomplete CDR3 DNA: TGTGCCAGTAGTATGCGGACAGGGAAGCAGCCC. This encodes CASSMRTGKQP. The CDR3 as a whole reads CASSMRTGKQPQHF. The chain recombines TRBV19 with TRBJ1-5; 8 bases line up with TRBD1. The missing CDR3 end, 3 residues past where the read stops, is filled in from the germline J gene. The CDR3 has 14 amino acids. After removal of 3 bases from V and 7 bases from J, the junction contained 5 bases not matched to a gene. From germline, CDR1 is LNHDA and CDR2 SQIVND (reference sequence).

This clone was seen repeatedly, ten times or more. The read terminates 3 residues ahead of where the CDR3 ends, so the germline J gene completes it. The chain uses TRBV19 and TRBJ2-5, with 12 nucleotides matching TRBD1. Per germline, CDR1 LNHDA and CDR2 SQIVND (reference sequence). This CDR3 has 16 amino acids. V dropped 8 bases and J dropped 5; count of bases not matched to a gene: 12. CDR3 DNA, as far as it was read: TGTGCCAGTTCTGGGGCGGGGACAGGGGGCGCCGAGACC. Its protein is CASSGAGTGGAET. The full CDR3 protein reads CASSGAGTGGAETQYF.

This clone was observed a few times. Read coverage stops 3 residues before the CDR3 terminus; the germline J gene supplies the remainder. The chain uses TRBV20-1 and TRBJ1-5; tentative D call: TRBD1 (5 bases). The CDR3 has 15 residues. Deletions cut 7 bases from V and 0 bases from J, with 16 bases between. CDR1 is DFQATT, CDR2 SNEGSKA, per germline (reference sequence). The CDR3 here is CSGMGLRISNQPQHF. The CDR3 bases that were read are TGCAGTGGGATGGGGCTCCGCATTAGCAATCAGCCC.

This clone was observed at least ten times. The read ends 3 residues early relative to the CDR3; the germline J gene fills the gap. The V and J genes are TRBV2 and TRBJ2-2, with D possibly being TRBD1 (5 bases). Germline-derived CDR1 and CDR2 are SNHLY and FYNNEI. V was clipped by 2 bases and J by 5 bases, with 6 bases between them. CDR3 length: 13 amino acids. CDR3 protein: CASSETGTGELFF. CDR3 bases read: TGTGCCAGCAGTGAAACAGGTACCGGGGAG.

This clone was seen ten or more times. The CDR3 end is not reached by the read, which stops 3 residues before it; the germline J gene fills it in. The rearrangement joins TRBV10-3 to TRBJ2-7, with 7 bases that match TRBD1. Germline V gives CDR1 ENHRY, CDR2 SYGVKD. CDR3 size: 13 residues. Losses at the gene ends were 2 bases for V and 3 bases for J; bases not matched to a gene: 1. CDR3 sequence reads: CAISEGQDYEQYF. The part of the CDR3 DNA that was read is TGTGCCATCAGTGAGGGACAGGACTACGAG.